These 32 T cell receptor beta chains share one sample of origin, sequenced in a study of blood T cells in healthy people across ages. A second 7 to 11 cycle PCR used barcoded and J-beta primers. Via MiXCR, TCRdb re-called the 5' RACE reads, giving one row per CDR3 protein. The sample includes fewer than 2 million distinct CDR3 sequences, 39% of them seen just once. Source material: blood. Every receptor here comes from a human donor in good health.

The chain couples TRBV4-3 to TRBJ2-7; TRBD1 agrees at 8 bases. The CDR3 contains 16 residues. Losses at the gene ends were 1 base for V and 3 bases for J; bases not matched to a gene: 8. CDR1 and CDR2 (germline): LGHNA, YSLEER. The CDR3 region has the DNA TGCGCCAGCAGCCAAGGGGGGACAGGAACTTACTACGAGCAGTACTTC. Protein sequence: CASSQGGTGTYYEQYF.

This clonotype was seen more than once but under ten times. J is TRBJ2-7 and V is TRBV4-3, with D unresolved. Germline CDR1 reads LGHNA; CDR2 reads YSLEER. Trimming took off 5 bases at V and 3 bases at J, with 11 bases between the two ends. CDR3 size: 13 residues. The CDR3 spells CASSSQQGYEQYF. The CDR3 DNA reads TGCGCCAGCAGCTCCCAACAAGGCTACGAGCAGTACTTC.

This sequence joins TRBV28 and TRBJ2-6, with unresolved D. Trimming took 5 bases from V and 4 from J, leaving 9 bases between them. CDR1 is MDHEN, CDR2 SYDVKM, per germline. This CDR3 region has 14 residues. The CDR3 spells CASSPLLGANVLTF. The CDR3 region has the DNA TGTGCCAGCAGTCCTCTCCTCGGGGCCAACGTCCTGACTTTC.

This chain's CDR3 is CAINLSPGGNSYNEQFF. The CDR3 DNA reads TGTGCCATCAATTTAAGTCCGGGGGGCAACTCCTACAATGAGCAGTTCTTC. This chain links TRBV10-3 with TRBJ2-1, with a tentative D call TRBD2 (7 bases). This CDR3 comprises 17 residues. V was clipped by 7 bases and J by 0 bases, with 19 bases between them. In germline, CDR1 is ENHRY, CDR2 SYGVKD.

As concerns this clonotype: A read error may produce the germline difference seen at one junction end. This rearrangement joins TRBV25-1 to TRBJ2-1, with 14 nucleotides matching TRBD2. CDR1 and CDR2 from the germline V gene are MGHDK and SYGVNS. CDR3 length: 18 residues. CDR3 sequence: CTSSSNLGTSGGFYEQFF. CDR3 DNA sequence: TGTACCAGCAGTTCTAACCTCGGGACTAGCGGGGGTTTCTATGAGCAGTTCTTC.

This clonotype was seen a handful of times. This chain uses TRBV9 with TRBJ2-5, with D unresolved. Trimming left V 3 bases short and J 0 bases short, with 9 bases between. Germline-derived CDR1 and CDR2 are SGDLS and YYNGEE. The CDR3 is 14 amino acids. This CDR3 reads CASSGGDHQETQYF. In nucleotides, the CDR3 is TGTGCCAGCAGCGGTGGGGATCACCAAGAGACCCAGTACTTC.

The chain carries TRBV24-1 and TRBJ2-1; D remains ambiguous. This CDR3 is built from 11 residues. Trimming shortened V by 8 bases and J by 9 bases, and 10 bases separated the two germline ends. Germline CDR1 and CDR2: KGHDR and SFDVKD. This chain's CDR3 is CATTYIGEQFF. The CDR3 coding sequence is TGTGCCACCACCTACATTGGTGAGCAGTTCTTC.

This clonotype was found a few times. CDR3 protein: CATSRGQNYGYTF. DNA of the CDR3: TGTGCCACCAGCAGAGGACAGAACTATGGCTACACCTTC. V usage is TRBV15 and J usage is TRBJ1-2; a possible D gene is TRBD1 (5 bases). The length of the CDR3 is 13 residues. From germline, CDR1 is LNHNV and CDR2 YYDKDF (reference sequence). Trimming pared 1 base from V and 2 bases from J, leaving 5 bases between. Using reference TRBV15 and TRBJ1-2 for the parts outside the CDR3, the full variable domain is DAMVIQNPRYQVTQFGKPVTLSCSQTLNHNVMYWYQQKSSQAPKLLFHYYDKDFNNEADTPDNFQSRRPNTSFCFLDIRSPGLGDTAMYLCATSRGQNYGYTFGSGTRLTVV.

A few counts support this clonotype. DNA for the CDR3: TGTGCCACCAGTCGGGCGACAGGGGGAGGTATCCGCTACGAGCAGTACTTC. Protein: CATSRATGGGIRYEQYF. The rearrangement links TRBV15 to TRBJ2-7; 9 nucleotides match TRBD1. Per the germline V gene, CDR1 is LNHNV and CDR2 is YYDKDF (reference sequence). After removal of 6 bases from V and 3 bases from J, the junction contained 15 bases not matched to a gene. The CDR3 consists of 17 residues.

The chain employs TRBV20-1 and TRBJ1-2, with no clear D. The length of the CDR3 is 12 residues. The V gene's germline CDR1 is DFQATT and CDR2 SNEGSKA (reference sequence). The CDR3: CSVRASSYGYTF. CDR3 nucleotides: TGCAGCGTACGTGCCTCTAGCTATGGCTACACCTTC.

Of note for this clonotype: With a much larger clone just one base away, this may be a read error. The chain uses TRBV29-1 and TRBJ2-7; 9 bases are a match to TRBD1. The germline V gene encodes CDR1 SQVTM and CDR2 ANQGSEA. The CDR3 covers 16 residues. CDR3 coding DNA: TGCAGCGCTGAAGGGTCCTGGACAGGGGACAACTACGAGCAGTACTTC. Translating it yields CSAEGSWTGDNYEQYF.

This clonotype was observed once. The chain links TRBV12-3 or TRBV12-4 to TRBJ2-7; the D gene is possibly TRBD1 (5 bases). The CDR3 contains 13 residues. V was pared by 6 bases and J by 7 bases, with 16 bases between. The CDR3 sequence is CASSQRTDREQYF. CDR3 coding DNA: TGTGCCAGCAGCCAACGAACTGACAGAGAGCAGTACTTC.

This clonotype was detected only a few times. The chain is built from TRBV6-5 and TRBJ1-1, with D perhaps matching TRBD1 (5 bases). The CDR3 is 14 amino acids. V shed 7 bases and J shed 4 bases, with 16 bases lying between them. Germline CDR1 and CDR2: MNHEY and SVGAGI. The CDR3, as DNA: TGTGCCAGCAATCCGATCCAGGGTATCACTGAAGCTTTCTTT. Residues: CASNPIQGITEAFF.

The CDR3 DNA is TGCGCCAGCAGCTTGGCCGGCGGGGGCTCCCTTAGCACAGATACGCAGTATTTT. It translates to CASSLAGGGSLSTDTQYF. V gene TRBV5-1 combines with J gene TRBJ2-3, with D perhaps matching TRBD2 (7 bases). The CDR3 spans 18 residues. Germline V gene data show CDR1 as SGHRS and CDR2 as YFSETQ. V was trimmed by 0 bases and J by 0 bases, leaving 17 bases between them.

The sample holds a few counts of this clonotype. The V and J genes are TRBV9 and TRBJ1-2; 7 bases line up with TRBD1. Germline CDR1 and CDR2: SGDLS and YYNGEE. This CDR3 is built from 15 residues. Trimming took 0 bases from V and 8 from J; bases not matched to a gene: 10. Here the CDR3 DNA reads TGTGCCAGCAGCGTAGAACGGACAGGACCATGGGGCTACACCTTC. Encoded protein: CASSVERTGPWGYTF.

This clonotype was detected many times. The rearrangement links TRBV27 to TRBJ1-2, with TRBD1 as a possible D gene (5 bases). CDR1 and CDR2 (germline): MNHEY, SMNVEV (reference sequence). The CDR3 has 14 residues. Deletions cut 0 bases from V and 7 bases from J, with 12 bases between. This chain's CDR3 is CASSLSQGEFGYTF. The DNA for the CDR3 is TGTGCCAGCAGTTTATCCCAGGGAGAGTTTGGCTACACCTTC.

With regard to this clonotype: One junction end does not reproduce the germline sequence, and a read error may be involved. This chain uses TRBV28 with TRBJ2-7; D is possibly TRBD1 (6 bases). In germline, CDR1 is MDHEN, CDR2 SYDVKM. The CDR3 runs 17 residues. CDR3 DNA sequence: TGTACCAGCAGTGCACGTAGGGGGTCCGCAACCTCCTACGAGCAGTACTTC. Translation gives CTSSARRGSATSYEQYF.

A few counts support this clonotype. The CDR3 spells CASRRGSMYEQYF. CDR3 DNA: TGTGCCAGCAGACGGGGGAGCATGTACGAGCAGTACTTC. The chain is built from TRBV12-3 or TRBV12-4 and TRBJ2-7, with D possibly TRBD2 on 6 matching bases. The CDR3 spans 13 residues. V was cut by 6 bases and J by 4 bases, with 13 bases left in between.

The sample holds a few counts of this clonotype. The V gene is TRBV7-2, the J gene TRBJ2-1, with D unresolved. The CDR3 consists of 15 residues. Trimming cost V 1 base and J 7 bases, with 14 bases left between them. Germline CDR1 reads SGHTA; CDR2 reads FQGNSA. The CDR3 nucleotides read TGTGCCAGCAGCTTAGATCTGCCAGTCAGGAATGAGCAGTTCTTC. Residues: CASSLDLPVRNEQFF.

The chain employs TRBV9 and TRBJ1-1; D unresolved. V shed 0 bases and J shed 4 bases, with 13 bases lying between them. Germline V lookup: CDR1 SGDLS, CDR2 YYNGEE. The CDR3 is 15 residues long. CDR3 DNA sequence: TGTGCCAGCAGCGTAGGTGGTCTTACCTCCACTGAAGCTTTCTTT. Translation: CASSVGGLTSTEAFF.

Concerning this clonotype: Mismatch with germline at one junction end may stem from a read error. The CDR3 bases are TGTGCCAGCAGCCAAACGACAGGGCCGGCTGAGGCTTTCTTT. Translation: CASSQTTGPAEAFF. The rearrangement links TRBV3-1 to TRBJ1-1; 7 bases align to TRBD1. Germline assignment: CDR1 LGHDT and CDR2 YNNKEL (reference sequence). This CDR3 comprises 14 residues.

This clonotype has more than one count but fewer than ten. This chain connects TRBV20-1 to TRBJ1-6; no clear D gene. The CDR3 extends over 15 amino acids. The germline gives CDR1 DFQATT, CDR2 SNEGSKA (reference sequence). Trimming left V 0 bases short and J 5 bases short, with 11 bases between. CDR3 loop: CSARDRAANNSPLHF. CDR3 DNA: TGCAGTGCTAGAGATCGGGCAGCCAATAATTCACCCCTCCACTTT.

This clonotype was counted at least ten times. The rearrangement joins TRBV29-1 to TRBJ2-5; D is perhaps TRBD1 (5 bases). The germline V gene has CDR1 SQVTM and CDR2 ANQGSEA. The CDR3 totals 12 residues. V dropped 8 bases and J dropped 1 base, with 11 bases sitting between them. The CDR3 DNA reads TGCAGCAGTACCGACAGCCAAGAGACCCAGTACTTC. Protein sequence: CSSTDSQETQYF.

This clonotype came up a few times. V gene TRBV7-3 combines with J gene TRBJ2-5; a possible D gene is TRBD1 (6 bases). TRBJ2-7 explains the end of the DNA better; the J call may be wrong. This CDR3 comprises 13 residues. Germline V gives CDR1 SGHTA, CDR2 FQGTGA. The CDR3 here is CASSFQGKDEQYF. The CDR3 region has the DNA TGTGCCAGCAGCTTTCAGGGGAAGGACGAGCAGTACTTC.

This chain connects TRBV5-1 to TRBJ2-1; D not certain. The germline V and J ends were trimmed by 2 bases and 2 bases, with 8 bases remaining between them. In germline, CDR1 is SGHRS, CDR2 YFSETQ. The CDR3 sequence is 14 residues long. CDR3 bases: TGCGCCAGCAGCTTTGACGCCACCTACAATGAGCAGTTCTTC. Translation gives CASSFDATYNEQFF. The whole variable domain, filled in from reference TRBV5-1 and TRBJ2-1, reads KAGVTQTPRYLIKTRGQQVTLSCSPISGHRSVSWYQQTPGQGLQFLFEYFSETQRNKGNFPGRFSGRQFSNSRSEMNVSTLELGDSALYLCASSFDATYNEQFFGPGTRLTVL.

About this clonotype: One end of the junction varies from germline; a read error may be responsible. The chain carries TRBV12-3 or TRBV12-4 and TRBJ2-5; 8 nucleotides align to TRBD2. The CDR3 is 19 residues long. CDR3 residues: CASRLERGHYDYLQETRYF. The CDR3 DNA follows: TGTGCCAGCAGACTGGAGCGGGGGCACTATGACTACCTCCAAGAGACCCGGTACTTC.

This chain uses TRBV14 with TRBJ2-1; 9 positions match TRBD1. Losses at the gene ends were 3 bases for V and 3 bases for J; bases not matched to a gene: 6. The germline V gene has CDR1 SGHDN and CDR2 FVKESK. This CDR3 has 16 amino acids. Written as DNA, the CDR3 is TGTGCCAGCAGCCATTGGACAGGGGCCAACTACAATGAGCAGTTCTTC. This codes for CASSHWTGANYNEQFF.

The sample holds a few counts of this clonotype. The chain recombines TRBV3-1 with TRBJ2-7; TRBD2 agrees at 12 bases. With V trimmed by 2 bases and J by 10 bases, 15 bases remained unmatched. This CDR3 has 17 residues. Germline V gene sequence: CDR1 LGHDT, CDR2 YNNKEL (reference sequence). CDR3 bases: TGTGCCAGCAGCCAAACCCGGACTAGCGGGATACAAGAGCCCCAGTACTTC. It is translated as CASSQTRTSGIQEPQYF.

The genes are TRBV6-6 and TRBJ1-1; 7 bases map to TRBD1. The germline V gene encodes CDR1 MNHNY and CDR2 SVGAGI (reference sequence). CDR3 length equals 13 residues. V trimming: 7 bases; J trimming: 5 bases; junction bases outside the gene matches: 7. As DNA, the CDR3 is TGTGCCAGCATCCCAGGGGGGGGTACTGAAGCTTTCTTT. Its protein product is CASIPGGGTEAFF.

This clonotype was recorded a few times. J is TRBJ1-5 and V is TRBV12-3 or TRBV12-4; 9 nucleotides align to TRBD1. V lost 5 bases, J lost 12 bases, and 23 bases stayed unmatched. This CDR3 comprises 18 residues. The CDR3 DNA is TGTGCCAGCAGTCCCTCGGACAGGGGATCGCCGGCCAGCCGGCTCCAGCATTTT. It is translated as CASSPSDRGSPASRLQHF.

The chain carries TRBV28 and TRBJ1-3; D ambiguous. Trimming shortened V by 7 bases and J by 0 bases, and 10 bases separated the two germline ends. CDR1 is MDHEN, CDR2 SYDVKM, per germline. The CDR3 covers 14 residues. In DNA, the CDR3 is TGTGCCAGCATTCCGCACCTCTCTGGAAACACCATATATTTT. Protein product: CASIPHLSGNTIYF.

This clonotype was seen only once. The CDR3, as DNA: TGCAGTGCTAGAGATCTGACAGGGGGTTCGTTTTTTCATGGCTACACCTTC. Amino acids: CSARDLTGGSFFHGYTF. The rearrangement uses TRBV20-1 and TRBJ1-2; 9 bases line up with TRBD1. Germline-derived CDR1 and CDR2 are DFQATT and SNEGSKA (reference sequence). CDR3 length: 17 amino acids. J lost 6 bases, V lost 0 bases, and 14 bases had no gene match.